The 8 T cell receptor beta chains given below trace back to one sample, sequenced in a study of cytomegalovirus exposure and HLA in healthy donors. Both 60 Vbeta primers and 13 Jbeta primers went into the PCR. Produced via immunoSEQ multiplex PCR; TCRdb's table is partial and in-frame only. Among fewer than 350,000 clones, around nine tenths were seen once, and the ten largest hold about 2.5%. The sample comprised PBMCs. Receptors originate from a woman aged 18-29 years in good health and CMV-seronegative.

This sequence joins TRBV6-5 and TRBJ1-5, with D uncertain. The CDR3 extends over 14 amino acids. Germline V lookup: CDR1 MNHEY, CDR2 SVGAGI. Deletions cut 0 bases from V and 6 bases from J, with 9 bases between. This CDR3 is CASSYSIGGQPQHF. The CDR3 DNA sequence: TGTGCCAGCAGTTACTCAATCGGTGGTCAGCCCCAGCATTTT.

The V call is TRBV28, the J call TRBJ1-2; 7 positions match TRBD1. CDR1 and CDR2 (germline): MDHEN, SYDVKM. The CDR3 runs 11 residues. V was clipped by 8 bases and J by 8 bases; unmatched bases: 5. For the CDR3, the DNA is TGTGCCAGCGGCGGGACAGAAGGCTACACCTTC. It codes for CASGGTEGYTF.

The J gene is TRBJ2-2, the V gene TRBV15; a weak D match, TRBD2 (6 bases). CDR3 length: 14 amino acids. V was shortened by 1 base and J by 3 bases, with 6 bases between the two germline ends. The V gene's germline CDR1 is LNHNV and CDR2 YYDKDF (reference sequence). DNA for the CDR3: TGTGCCACCAGCAGAGGGGGGGACACCGGGGAGCTGTTTTTT. Protein sequence: CATSRGGDTGELFF.

This chain links TRBV9 with TRBJ1-6, with D possibly matching TRBD1 (5 bases). The CDR3 contains 16 residues. From germline, CDR1 is SGDLS and CDR2 YYNGEE. V shed 2 bases and J shed 3 bases, with 12 bases lying between them. Here the CDR3 reads CASSVHAGGYNSPLHF. The CDR3 coding sequence is TGTGCCAGCAGCGTCCATGCGGGGGGCTATAATTCACCCCTCCACTTT.

This clone showed up just once. The V and J genes are TRBV11-2 and TRBJ2-5; the match to TRBD1 covers 8 bases. J lost 5 bases, V lost 4 bases, and 3 bases had no gene match. The CDR3 extends over 13 amino acids. Germline CDR1 SGHAT, CDR2 FQNNGV. CDR3 region: CASSWTGTETQYF. DNA of the CDR3: TGTGCCAGCAGCTGGACAGGGACGGAGACCCAGTACTTC.

The chain couples TRBV6-5 to TRBJ2-1, with D maybe TRBD2 (5 bases). CDR1 MNHEY and CDR2 SVGAGI come from the germline V gene. Trimming removed 2 bases at V and 0 bases at J, with 8 bases between. The CDR3 sequence is 15 residues long. CDR3 sequence reads: CASSYTEGSYNEQFF. Written as DNA, the CDR3 is TGTGCCAGCAGTTACACAGAGGGCTCCTACAATGAGCAGTTCTTC.

The CDR3 sequence: CAWSVTGSYGYTF. The CDR3 DNA sequence: TGTGCCTGGAGTGTAACAGGGTCCTATGGCTACACCTTC. V usage is TRBV30 and J usage is TRBJ1-2; D might be TRBD1 (6 bases). Germline V gene data show CDR1 as GTSNPN and CDR2 as SVGIG (reference sequence). The CDR3 runs 13 residues. Trimming shortened V by 0 bases and J by 4 bases, and 9 bases separated the two germline ends.

This sequence joins TRBV5-8 and TRBJ2-5; 8 bases map to TRBD2. This CDR3 is built from 14 residues. Germline values: CDR1 SGHTS, CDR2 YDEGEE. The V and J ends lost 3 bases and 5 bases, in that order; junction bases with no gene match: 6. CDR3 nucleotide sequence: TGTGCCAGCAGCTCCGGGACTAGAGGCGAGACCCAGTACTTC. Protein: CASSSGTRGETQYF.